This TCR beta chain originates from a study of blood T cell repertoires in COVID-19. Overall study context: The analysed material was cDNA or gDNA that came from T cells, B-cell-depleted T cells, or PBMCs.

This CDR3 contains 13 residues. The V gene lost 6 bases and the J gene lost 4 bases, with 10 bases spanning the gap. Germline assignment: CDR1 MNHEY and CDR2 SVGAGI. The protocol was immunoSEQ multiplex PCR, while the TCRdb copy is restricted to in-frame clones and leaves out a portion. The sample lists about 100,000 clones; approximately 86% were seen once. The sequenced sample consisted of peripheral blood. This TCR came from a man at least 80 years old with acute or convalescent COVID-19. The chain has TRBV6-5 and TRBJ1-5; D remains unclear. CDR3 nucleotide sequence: TGTGCCAGCAGCCGGGGAGGGAATCAGCCCCAGCATTTT. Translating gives CASSRGGNQPQHF.